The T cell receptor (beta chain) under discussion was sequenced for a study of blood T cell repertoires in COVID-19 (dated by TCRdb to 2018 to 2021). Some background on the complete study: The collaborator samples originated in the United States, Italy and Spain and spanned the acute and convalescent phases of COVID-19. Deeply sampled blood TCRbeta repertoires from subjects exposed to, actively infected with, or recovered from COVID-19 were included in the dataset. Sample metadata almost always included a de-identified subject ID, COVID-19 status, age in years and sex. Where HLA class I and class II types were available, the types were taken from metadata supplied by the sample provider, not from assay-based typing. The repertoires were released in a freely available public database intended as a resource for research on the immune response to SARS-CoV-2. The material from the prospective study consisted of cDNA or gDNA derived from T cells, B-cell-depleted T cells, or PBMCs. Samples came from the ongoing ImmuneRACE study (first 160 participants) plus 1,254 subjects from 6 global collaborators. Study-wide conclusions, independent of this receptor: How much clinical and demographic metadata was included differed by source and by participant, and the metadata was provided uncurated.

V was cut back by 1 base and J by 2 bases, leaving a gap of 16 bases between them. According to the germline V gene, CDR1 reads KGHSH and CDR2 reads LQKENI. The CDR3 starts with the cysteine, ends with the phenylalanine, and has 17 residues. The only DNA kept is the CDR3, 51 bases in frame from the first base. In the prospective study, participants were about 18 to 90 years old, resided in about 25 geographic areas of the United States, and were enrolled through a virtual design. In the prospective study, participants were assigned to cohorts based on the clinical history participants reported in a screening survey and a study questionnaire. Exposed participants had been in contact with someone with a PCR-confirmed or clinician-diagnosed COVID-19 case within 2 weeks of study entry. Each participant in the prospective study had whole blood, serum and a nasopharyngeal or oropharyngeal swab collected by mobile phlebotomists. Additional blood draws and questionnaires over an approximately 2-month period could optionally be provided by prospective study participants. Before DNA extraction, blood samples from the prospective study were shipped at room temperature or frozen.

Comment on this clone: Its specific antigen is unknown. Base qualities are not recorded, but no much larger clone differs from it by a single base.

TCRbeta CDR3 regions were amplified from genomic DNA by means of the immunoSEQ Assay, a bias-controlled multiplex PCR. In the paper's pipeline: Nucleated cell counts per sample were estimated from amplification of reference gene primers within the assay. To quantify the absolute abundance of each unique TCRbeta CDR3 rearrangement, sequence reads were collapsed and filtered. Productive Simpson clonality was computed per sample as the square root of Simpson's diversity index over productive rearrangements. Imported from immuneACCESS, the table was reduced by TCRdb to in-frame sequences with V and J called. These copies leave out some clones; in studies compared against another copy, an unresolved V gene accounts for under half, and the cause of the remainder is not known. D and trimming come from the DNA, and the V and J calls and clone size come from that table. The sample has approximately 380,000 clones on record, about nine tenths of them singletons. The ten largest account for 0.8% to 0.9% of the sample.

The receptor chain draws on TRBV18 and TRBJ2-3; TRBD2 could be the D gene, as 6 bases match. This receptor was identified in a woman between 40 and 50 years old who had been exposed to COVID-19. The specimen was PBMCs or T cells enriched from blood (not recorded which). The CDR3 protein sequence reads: CASSPRGGVASTDTQYF. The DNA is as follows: TGTGCCAGCTCACCACGGGGCGGGGTAGCCTCCACAGATACGCAGTATTTT. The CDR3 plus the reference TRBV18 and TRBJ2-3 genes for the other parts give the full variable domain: NAGVMQNPRHLVRRRGQEARLRCSPMKGHSHVYWYRQLPEEGLKFMVYLQKENIIDESGMPKERFSAEFPKEGPSILRIQQVVRGDSAAYFCASSPRGGVASTDTQYFGPGTRLTVL.